This is a list of T cell receptor beta chains from one sample in a study of molecular identifiers for immune sequencing clone quantification. TCRdb re-analysed the PCR reads in MiXCR, keeping a single row per CDR3 protein. The table has hundreds of thousands of distinct CDR3 sequences, over 20% seen once; the top ten hold roughly 0.7%. Sequenced: naive CD8+ T cells from blood, with Jurkat cell RNA spiked in. These receptors all stem from a human donor in good health. Some libraries in this study had Jurkat cell RNA spiked in. Each CDR3 is given with its conserved first and last residue. Each record gives: CDR3 length, D gene, V gene, J gene, clone size, CDR3 DNA, CDR3 protein. D genes are given only for firm matches. Size is omitted from some rows. Given values are once, few, many or a class for expanded clones.

13	-	TRBV20-1	TRBJ2-3	-	TGCAGTGCTAGGGGGATGAGCACAGATACGCAGTATTTT	CSARGMSTDTQYF
16	-	TRBV7-9	TRBJ1-3	few	TGTGCCAGCAGCTTAGAACCCCGTAGCTCTGGAAACACCATATATTTT	CASSLEPRSSGNTIYF
16	-	TRBV4-2	TRBJ2-7	few	TGTGCCAGCAGCCTGTCCGGGACAACGAGGTTCTACGAGCAGTACTTC	CASSLSGTTRFYEQYF
16	TRBD1	TRBV7-9	TRBJ2-7	-	TGTCCCAGCAGCTCACCTAACAGGGGGACGCGAAGCGAGCAGTACTTC	CPSSSPNRGTRSEQYF
15	-	TRBV11-2	TRBJ1-4	-	TGTGCCAGCAGCCTCACCGGGTCTGAGGGGGAAAAACTGTTTTTT	CASSLTGSEGEKLFF
18	TRBD2	TRBV11-2	TRBJ2-1	few	TGTGCCAGCAGCTTTGGACTAGCGGGAGACCGGTCCTACAATGAGCAGTTCTTC	CASSFGLAGDRSYNEQFF
13	-	TRBV6-2/TRBV6-3	TRBJ2-3	-	TGTGCCAGCAGCGATTACTCTTCTTATACGCAGTATTTT	CASSDYSSYTQYF
13	-	TRBV2	TRBJ2-7	-	TGTGCCGGGAGGGGGCGCCCATCCTACGAGCAGTACTTC	CAGRGRPSYEQYF
15	-	TRBV7-2	TRBJ1-6	few	TGTGCCAGCAGTCCCGGGACCGAGTTTAATTCACCCCTCCACTTT	CASSPGTEFNSPLHF
15	-	TRBV7-7	TRBJ2-2	few	TGTGCCAGCAGCTTAGGAACGGACCCCACCGGGGAGCTGTTTTTT	CASSLGTDPTGELFF
13	TRBD1	TRBV4-3	TRBJ2-7	many	TGCGCCAGCAGCCAGGACAGGGTGTACGAGCAGTACTTC	CASSQDRVYEQYF
18	TRBD2	TRBV6-5	TRBJ2-2	-	TGTGCCAGCACCCCAATGATGACTAGCGGGGGACACACCGGGGAGCTGTTTTTT	CASTPMMTSGGHTGELFF
13	-	TRBV4-2	TRBJ1-5	many	TGTGCCAGCAGCCAAGCAGGGAATCAGCCCCAGCATTTT	CASSQAGNQPQHF
14	-	TRBV6-5	TRBJ2-7	many	TGTGCCAGCAGTTACTCGGTGAGGGGGGTCGAGCAGTACTTC	CASSYSVRGVEQYF
15	-	TRBV12-3/TRBV12-4	TRBJ2-5	many	TGTGCCAGCGCCGAACAGAGACCGAGCCAAGAGACCCAGTACTTC	CASAEQRPSQETQYF
13	-	TRBV14	TRBJ2-7	few	TGTGCCAGCAGCCCCCGGGACCGCCTCGAGCAGTACTTC	CASSPRDRLEQYF